These 20 T cell receptor beta chains were all obtained from the same sample, sequenced in a study of blood T cells in healthy people across ages. A sample-barcoded 5' primer and a J-beta primer mix were used in a second PCR of roughly 6 to 11 cycles. MiXCR, run by TCRdb on the 5' RACE reads, gives a single entry per CDR3 protein. The table has approximately 800,000 distinct CDR3 sequences, around a quarter seen once. This sample was also put to use in a study of T cells of mothers and their children.

The sequenced sample consisted of blood. Receptors were obtained from a boy younger than 18 in good health.

This clonotype was recorded a few times. V and J are TRBV5-1 and TRBJ2-7; either TRBD1 or TRBD2 may fit D (5 bases each). V lost 2 bases and J 5 bases, leaving 14 bases between the germline ends. CDR3 length equals 14 residues. The germline CDR1 and CDR2 sequences are SGHRS and YFSETQ. CDR3 loop: CASSLRDVGHEQYF. In nucleotides, the CDR3 is TGCGCCAGCAGCTTAAGGGACGTAGGACACGAGCAGTACTTC.

To note about this clonotype: One end of the junction varies from germline; a read error may be responsible. The rearrangement joins TRBV28 to TRBJ2-5; D tentatively reads TRBD1 or TRBD2 (6 bases each). This CDR3 contains 14 residues. Germline CDR1 is MDHEN and CDR2 is SYDVKM. The CDR3 DNA reads TGTGTCAGCAGTCCGGGGGCCTTCCAAGAGACCCAGTACTTC. Translation gives CVSSPGAFQETQYF. The variable domain in full, completed from reference TRBV28 and TRBJ2-5, reads DVKVTQSSRYLVKRTGEKVFLECVQDMDHENMFWYRQDPGLGLRLIYFSYDVKMKEKGDIPEGYSVSREKKERFSLILESASTNQTSMYLCVSSPGAFQETQYFGPGTRLLVL.

The rearrangement uses TRBV6-1 and TRBJ1-4, with D perhaps matching TRBD1 (6 bases). Trimming stripped 7 bases from V and 5 bases from J, with 14 bases between. Germline V gives CDR1 MNHNS, CDR2 SASEGT. The CDR3 length is 14 residues. The CDR3 spells CASIGTRGNEKLFF. CDR3 DNA sequence: TGTGCCAGCATCGGGACAAGGGGGAATGAAAAACTGTTTTTT.

The J gene is TRBJ2-2, the V gene TRBV5-1; tentatively, D is TRBD2 (6 bases). Germline CDR1 and CDR2: SGHRS and YFSETQ. V was cut by 4 bases and J by 4 bases, with 11 bases left in between. CDR3 length: 14 residues. Here the CDR3 reads CASSPWDSTGELFF. The CDR3 DNA follows: TGCGCCAGCAGCCCCTGGGACTCCACCGGGGAGCTGTTTTTT. The variable domain in full, with the rest retrieved from reference TRBV5-1 and TRBJ2-2, is KAGVTQTPRYLIKTRGQQVTLSCSPISGHRSVSWYQQTPGQGLQFLFEYFSETQRNKGNFPGRFSGRQFSNSRSEMNVSTLELGDSALYLCASSPWDSTGELFFGEGSRLTVL.

This clonotype was counted only a few times. The rearrangement links TRBV20-1 to TRBJ2-5; 9 positions agree with TRBD2. The CDR3 length is 16 residues. The germline V gene encodes CDR1 DFQATT and CDR2 SNEGSKA (reference sequence). V lost 2 bases and J lost 0; bases outside the gene matches: 7. The CDR3 nucleotides read TGCAGTGCTAGATCCCCCAGCGGGGGGTACCAAGAGACCCAGTACTTC. This encodes CSARSPSGGYQETQYF.

The chain recombines TRBV20-1 with TRBJ2-6, with a tentative D call TRBD1 (7 bases). V shed 3 bases and J shed 0 bases, with 18 bases lying between them. Germline CDR1 and CDR2: DFQATT and SNEGSKA (reference sequence). The CDR3 sequence is 18 residues long. CDR3 loop: CSARGQGRGVSGANVLTF. Written as DNA, the CDR3 is TGCAGTGCTAGGGGTCAGGGCAGGGGGGTCTCTGGGGCCAACGTCCTGACTTTC.

This clonotype was seen only a few times. V and J are TRBV29-1 and TRBJ2-1, with 11 bases matching TRBD1. This CDR3 contains 15 residues. The V segment lost 2 bases and the J segment 4 bases; nucleotides outside the gene matches: 4. From germline, CDR1 is SQVTM and CDR2 ANQGSEA. The CDR3 sequence: CSVELGDRGYNEQFF. CDR3 sequence (DNA): TGCAGCGTTGAATTAGGGGACAGGGGGTACAATGAGCAGTTCTTC.

This chain links TRBV19 with TRBJ2-3; D possibly corresponds to TRBD1 (6 bases). CDR3 size: 15 residues. V was shortened by 5 bases and J by 4 bases, with 16 bases between the two germline ends. The germline V gene has CDR1 LNHDA and CDR2 SQIVND (reference sequence). CDR3 region: CASSGQGLSADTQYF. Here the CDR3 DNA reads TGTGCCAGTAGTGGGCAGGGGCTTTCGGCAGATACGCAGTATTTT.

The CDR3 sequence: CASTRSNEQFF. The DNA of the CDR3 is TGTGCCAGCACCCGGTCCAATGAGCAGTTCTTC. The chain couples TRBV6-6 to TRBJ2-1; no firm D call. This CDR3 region has 11 residues. Looked up from germline, CDR1 is MNHNY and CDR2 is SVGAGI (reference sequence). With 7 bases removed from V and 6 bases from J, the gap between germline ends came to 7 bases.

This clonotype was seen a handful of times. The chain combines TRBV3-1 with TRBJ1-5; D not certain. Germline V CDR1 and CDR2: LGHDT, YNNKEL (reference sequence). CDR3 size: 11 residues. Deletions cut 7 bases from V and 4 bases from J, with 5 bases between. Here the CDR3 DNA reads TGTGCCAGCAACTCGAATCAGCCCCAGCATTTT. Its translation: CASNSNQPQHF.

The chain carries TRBV5-1 and TRBJ1-4; 9 nucleotides align to TRBD1. This CDR3 is 17 amino acids long. V lost 4 bases, J lost 5 bases, and 12 bases stayed unmatched. Per the germline V gene, CDR1 is SGHRS and CDR2 is YFSETQ. The DNA of the CDR3 is TGCGCCAGCAGCATAAGACCGGGACAGGGAGAAAATGAAAAACTGTTTTTT. Translated, it gives CASSIRPGQGENEKLFF.

V usage is TRBV5-1 and J usage is TRBJ2-3; D may match TRBD1 or TRBD2 (5 bases each). V dropped 0 bases and J dropped 8 bases, with 13 bases sitting between them. Germline CDR1 is SGHRS and CDR2 is YFSETQ. The CDR3 totals 14 residues. Here the CDR3 DNA reads TGCGCCAGCAGCTTGGACGGGGCGCGCGGTACGCAGTATTTT. It codes for CASSLDGARGTQYF.

This clonotype showed up just a few times. The genes are TRBV12-3 or TRBV12-4 and TRBJ2-1; 13 nucleotides line up with TRBD2. There are 17 residues in the CDR3. J was trimmed by 0 bases and V by 6 bases; bases with no gene match: 5. Here the CDR3 reads CASSLTSGGASYNEQFF. Written as DNA, the CDR3 is TGTGCCAGCAGCCTAACTAGCGGGGGGGCCTCCTACAATGAGCAGTTCTTC.

The J gene is TRBJ2-2, the V gene TRBV18, with D perhaps TRBD1 (6 bases). V gave up 5 bases and J gave up 1 base, with 14 bases separating them. CDR1 KGHSH and CDR2 LQKENI come from the germline V gene. The CDR3 contains 16 residues. The DNA for the CDR3 is TGTGCCAGCTCAGGACACGCGACAGGGAACACCGGGGAGCTGTTTTTT. Translated: CASSGHATGNTGELFF.

The chain combines TRBV5-8 with TRBJ1-6; no reliable D call. The length of the CDR3 is 16 residues. Germline V lookup: CDR1 SGHTS, CDR2 YDEGEE. V was shortened by 0 bases and J by 8 bases, with 15 bases between the two germline ends. CDR3 coding DNA: TGTGCCAGCAGCTTGGCCGGGAGTAGAAGGCATTCACCCCTCCACTTT. Amino acid sequence: CASSLAGSRRHSPLHF.

CDR3 nucleotide sequence: TGTGCCAGCAGCATCCAGCAGGCATCCTACGAGCAGTACTTC. Amino acid sequence: CASSIQQASYEQYF. The V gene is TRBV12-3 or TRBV12-4, the J gene TRBJ2-7, with D hard to call. V was pared by 6 bases and J by 1 base, with 13 bases between. This CDR3 comprises 14 residues.

J is TRBJ2-5 and V is TRBV7-6; D is tentatively TRBD1 or TRBD2 (5 bases each). The end of the DNA fits TRBJ2-1 better, so the J call may be wrong. The germline CDR1 and CDR2 sequences are SGHVS and FNYEAQ. This CDR3 spans 13 amino acids. The CDR3, as DNA: TGTGCCAGCAGTCAGTGGGGGATGAATGAGCAGTTCTTC. Translation gives CASSQWGMNEQFF.

In its sample, this clonotype was seen many times. The chain recombines TRBV7-9 with TRBJ2-5; D unclear. Germline V gives CDR1 SEHNR, CDR2 FQNEAQ (reference sequence). Trimming pared 5 bases from V and 2 bases from J, leaving 12 bases between. The CDR3 covers 14 residues. CDR3 amino acids: CASSLVSRQETQYF. The CDR3 DNA reads TGTGCCAGCAGCCTCGTCAGCAGACAAGAGACCCAGTACTTC.

The chain combines TRBV6-5 with TRBJ1-2; 7 bases agree with TRBD1. Germline V gene lookup returns CDR1 MNHEY and CDR2 SVGAGI. The trim removed 6 bases at V and 6 bases at J, leaving 4 bases unmatched. The CDR3 spans 12 residues. The CDR3 DNA is TGTGCCAGCAGGGGGACAGAGCATGGCTACACCTTC. This translates into CASRGTEHGYTF.

This clonotype came up a few times. The chain joins TRBV5-1 to TRBJ2-7, with 8 bases aligning to TRBD1. CDR1 and CDR2 from the germline V gene are SGHRS and YFSETQ. This CDR3 spans 15 amino acids. The junction had 5 bases not matched to a gene; V was cut back by 1 base and J by 2 bases. The CDR3 DNA reads as TGCGCCAGCAGCTTGTACACAGGGGGTGCCTACGAGCAGTACTTC. This translates into CASSLYTGGAYEQYF.